The 2 T cell receptor beta chains given below trace back to one sample, sequenced in a study of blood T cell repertoires in COVID-19. This table comes from immunoSEQ multiplex PCR, and its TCRdb copy is limited to in-frame clones, with some not included. The data hold around 380,000 clones, with 87% observed a single time. The sequenced sample consisted of PBMCs or T cells enriched from blood (not recorded which). The receptor set was obtained from a man aged 30 to 45 who had recovered from COVID-19.

The gene calls are TRBV4-3 and TRBJ2-5; D may be TRBD1 (6 bases). V shed 4 bases and J shed 3 bases, with 18 bases lying between them. This CDR3 contains 16 residues. Germline V gene sequence: CDR1 LGHNA, CDR2 YSLEER. CDR3 DNA sequence: TGCGCCAGCAGCCCCCAAGGGTGGGGGCGGGAAGAGACCCAGTACTTC. Protein sequence: CASSPQGWGREETQYF.

V gene TRBV18 combines with J gene TRBJ2-5; perhaps TRBD1 as D (6 bases). CDR1 KGHSH and CDR2 LQKENI come from the germline V gene. The CDR3 is 13 residues long. V lost 5 bases and J 1 base, leaving 8 bases between the germline ends. CDR3 amino acids: CASSGQRQETQYF. In DNA form, the CDR3 reads TGTGCCAGCTCAGGACAGCGCCAAGAGACCCAGTACTTC.